The source of this T cell receptor (beta chain) is a study of early T cells in non-severe SARS-CoV-2 infection. This clonotype was seen many times. MiXCR, run by TCRdb on the 5' RACE reads, gives a single entry per CDR3 protein. Of about 67,000 distinct CDR3 sequences in the sample, 9% to 10% were seen once. The CDR3 runs 16 residues. V trimming: 5 bases; J trimming: 4 bases; junction bases outside the gene matches: 8. Per the germline V gene, CDR1 is MNHNY and CDR2 is SVGAGI (reference sequence). The chain recombines TRBV6-6 with TRBJ1-5; 10 nucleotides line up with TRBD1. The specimen comprised whole blood, sampled at baseline. This sequence was found in an adult who was a healthcare worker with PCR-confirmed SARS-CoV-2 infection or an uninfected control (not recorded which). Here the CDR3 reads CASSEGQGRNNQPQHF. CDR3 DNA: TGTGCCAGCAGTGAGGGACAGGGGCGAAATAATCAGCCCCAGCATTTT.